Listed below are T cell receptor beta chains from one sample, sequenced in a study of monozygotic twins with inflammatory bowel disease. TCRdb re-called the 5' RACE reads; every CDR3 protein appears as one record, without DNA. This listing includes some 99,000 distinct CDR3 sequences. Sequenced sample: blood. All receptors come from a human donor with ulcerative colitis or Crohn's disease, or a healthy co-twin of an affected twin (not recorded which). Both conserved end residues are part of each CDR3.

TRBV5-1	TRBJ2-2	CASSLQANTGELFF
TRBV20-1	TRBJ2-1	CSANNIISGPGSSAFDEQFF
TRBV5-1	TRBJ1-1	CASSLGAGLEAFF
TRBV21-1	TRBJ2-4	CASSKCRTGTLAKNIQYF
TRBV7-3	TRBJ2-6	CASSPEGQGAQGANVLTF
TRBV3-1	TRBJ2-7	CASSQGRDFYEQYF
TRBV18	TRBJ1-2	CASSPQGNYGYTF
TRBV4-1	TRBJ1-2	CASSPLGGIYGYTF
TRBV7-2	TRBJ1-3	CASSPDGGVSGNTIYF
TRBV6-6	TRBJ2-3	CASSPRTDTDTQYF
TRBV5-4	TRBJ2-5	CATHTGTTGTQYF
TRBV29-1	TRBJ1-4	CSVGPRGGEKLFF
TRBV20-1	TRBJ1-3	CSAAPVAGWNTIYF
TRBV3-1	TRBJ2-1	CASSQAGGRQFF
TRBV11-1	TRBJ2-5	CASSSDLGVLAGVGETQYF
TRBV20-1	TRBJ1-2	CSADRQGIDGYTF
TRBV12-3/TRBV12-4	TRBJ2-7	CASSLDRGGAIYEQYF
TRBV18	TRBJ2-5	CASTLSYTQETQYF
TRBV12-3/TRBV12-4	TRBJ2-3	CASTPGRGDTDTQYF
TRBV27	TRBJ2-1	CASKLAGGFVEQFF
TRBV5-4	TRBJ2-1	CASSLGPLAGGNVYNEQFF
TRBV28	TRBJ2-1	CASSFGGQGVNEQFF
TRBV5-1	TRBJ1-2	CASSLGTATNYGYTF
TRBV5-1	TRBJ1-3	CASRQMGGSGNTIYF
TRBV7-9	TRBJ1-2	CASSRGQLPGYTF
TRBV18	TRBJ2-2	CASSPESGSISGELFF
TRBV5-8	TRBJ2-4	CASSLNRGNIQYF
TRBV10-3	TRBJ1-5	CAISTGQADPQHF
TRBV15	TRBJ2-1	CATSPLAGRGDYNEQFF
TRBV18	TRBJ2-1	CASSPPSTSGRGEQFF
TRBV28	TRBJ2-5	CASIQDRGRETQYF
TRBV27	TRBJ1-5	CASSLVAQGNQPQHF
TRBV20-1	TRBJ2-1	CSASGTQGSFF
TRBV29-1	TRBJ1-1	CSAKTGGDTEAFF
TRBV6-5	TRBJ1-1	CASSYNAGGQEAFF
TRBV6-1	TRBJ2-7	CASTSGTGGHEQYF
TRBV27	TRBJ2-5	CASSRIQGGQETQYF
TRBV7-3	TRBJ2-1	CASSLRQGRRNEQFF
TRBV24-1	TRBJ2-5	CATSDRGQGGETQYF
TRBV5-1	TRBJ2-1	CASGPGQGNEQFF
TRBV28	TRBJ2-7	CASSLSPGFSYEQYF